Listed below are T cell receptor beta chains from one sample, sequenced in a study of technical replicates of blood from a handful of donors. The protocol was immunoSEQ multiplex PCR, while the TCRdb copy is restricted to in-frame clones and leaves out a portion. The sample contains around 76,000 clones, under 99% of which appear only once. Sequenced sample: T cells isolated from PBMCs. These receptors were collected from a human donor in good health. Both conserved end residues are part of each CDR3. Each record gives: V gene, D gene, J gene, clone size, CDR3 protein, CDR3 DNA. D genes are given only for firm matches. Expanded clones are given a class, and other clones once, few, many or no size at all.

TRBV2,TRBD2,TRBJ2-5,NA,CASRKTSGQETQYF,TGTGCCAGCAGAAAGACTAGCGGACAAGAGACCCAGTACTTC
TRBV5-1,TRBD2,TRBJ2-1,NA,CASSLAVAGTYNEQFF,TGCGCCAGCAGCTTGGCAGTAGCGGGGACCTACAATGAGCAGTTCTTC
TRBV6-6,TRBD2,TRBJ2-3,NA,CASRLAGTTDTQYF,TGTGCCAGCAGACTAGCGGGGACCACAGATACGCAGTATTTT
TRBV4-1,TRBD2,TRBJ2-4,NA,CASSQEYAGVGAKNIQYF,TGCGCCAGCAGCCAAGAATATGCGGGGGTTGGGGCCAAAAACATTCAGTACTTC
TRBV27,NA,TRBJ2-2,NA,CARGAAGELFF,TGTGCCAGAGGGGCGGCCGGGGAGCTGTTTTTT
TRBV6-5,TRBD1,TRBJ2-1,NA,CASSLGTGYEQFF,TGTGCCAGCAGCCTTGGGACAGGGTATGAGCAGTTCTTC
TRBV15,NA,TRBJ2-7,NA,CATSRDLAMSSYEQYF,TGTGCCACCAGCAGAGATTTAGCGATGAGCTCCTACGAGCAGTACTTC
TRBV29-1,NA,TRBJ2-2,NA,CSATGTNTGELFF,TGCAGCGCAACAGGGACCAACACCGGGGAGCTGTTTTTT
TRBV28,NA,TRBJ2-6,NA,CASSFSGANVLTF,TGTGCCAGCAGTTTTAGTGGGGCCAACGTCCTGACTTTC
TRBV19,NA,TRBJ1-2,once,CASNPRDTNYGYTF,TGTGCCAGTAACCCCCGGGACACCAACTATGGCTACACCTTC
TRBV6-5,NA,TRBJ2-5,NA,CASSYSGLTVQETQYF,TGTGCCAGCAGTTACTCGGGCTTAACAGTCCAAGAGACCCAGTACTTC
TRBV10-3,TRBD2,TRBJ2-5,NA,CAISDRAGAEETQYF,TGTGCCATCAGTGATCGGGCGGGAGCGGAAGAGACCCAGTACTTC
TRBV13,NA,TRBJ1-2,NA,CASSSPGTHYGYTF,TGTGCCAGCAGCTCACCCGGGACTCACTATGGCTACACCTTC
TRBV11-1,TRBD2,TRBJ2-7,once,CASSFEGGSLSYEQYF,TGTGCCAGCAGCTTCGAAGGCGGGAGTTTATCCTACGAGCAGTACTTC
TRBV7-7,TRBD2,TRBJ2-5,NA,CASSSGLGGETQYF,TGTGCTAGCAGCTCGGGACTAGGAGGGGAGACCCAGTACTTC
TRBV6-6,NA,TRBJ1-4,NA,CASNLISGEKLFF,TGTGCCAGCAACCTGATATCAGGGGAAAAACTGTTTTTT
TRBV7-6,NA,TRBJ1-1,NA,CASSFSFGELNTEAFF,TGTGCCAGCAGCTTTAGTTTCGGGGAGTTGAACACTGAAGCTTTCTTT
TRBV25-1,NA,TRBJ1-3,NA,CASSEHRTGNTIYF,TGTGCCAGCAGTGAACACAGGACTGGAAACACCATATATTTT
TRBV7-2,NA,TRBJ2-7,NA,CASSLDGSGAYEQYF,TGTGCCAGCAGCTTAGACGGGAGTGGGGCCTACGAGCAGTACTTC
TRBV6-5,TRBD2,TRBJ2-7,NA,CASSRTSGSSYEQYF,TGTGCCAGTTCAAGGACTAGCGGGAGTTCCTACGAGCAGTACTTC
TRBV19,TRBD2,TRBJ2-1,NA,CASSGLAGVNEQFF,TGTGCCAGTAGTGGGCTAGCGGGGGTGAATGAGCAGTTCTTC
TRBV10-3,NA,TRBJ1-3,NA,CAISESPSVLSGNTIYF,TGTGCCATCAGTGAGTCCCCATCAGTTCTCTCTGGAAACACCATATATTTT
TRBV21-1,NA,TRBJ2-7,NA,CASSKDQGQGDYEQYF,TGTGCCAGCAGCAAAGACCAGGGACAGGGAGACTACGAGCAGTACTTC
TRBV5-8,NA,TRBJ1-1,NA,CASSLRLQLPFF,TGTGCCAGCAGCTTAAGACTCCAACTGCCCTTTTTT